These 6 T cell receptor beta chains originate from one sample sequenced in a study of identical twins. TCRdb fed the 5' RACE reads into MiXCR, producing one record per CDR3 protein. The sample records around 340,000 distinct CDR3 sequences, 7% to 9.5% being singletons. Sequencing was done on a sample of naive T cells sorted from blood. The receptors shown here come from a woman aged 45-60 years in good health.

This clonotype was seen a handful of times. V gene TRBV10-2 combines with J gene TRBJ2-2, with TRBD1 as a possible D gene (6 bases). This CDR3 comprises 14 residues. CDR1 WSHSY and CDR2 SAAADI come from the germline V gene. V gave up 4 bases and J gave up 2 bases, with 8 bases separating them. CDR3 region: CASSVDSNTGELFF. The CDR3, as DNA: TGCGCCAGCAGTGTGGACAGCAACACCGGGGAGCTGTTTTTT.

This clonotype was seen at least ten times. The J gene is TRBJ2-7, the V gene TRBV6-6; no definite D call. The CDR3 is 15 residues long. Germline CDR1 reads MNHNY; CDR2 reads SVGAGI (reference sequence). Trimming left V 3 bases short and J 0 bases short, with 12 bases between. In DNA form, the CDR3 reads TGTGCCAGCAGTTATTCGGTGGGTCTCTCCTACGAGCAGTACTTC. Translated: CASSYSVGLSYEQYF.

About this clonotype: A much larger clone is a single base away; this may be a read error. The rearrangement uses TRBV5-5 and TRBJ2-1; no firm D call. The CDR3 spans 14 residues. Germline V gene lookup returns CDR1 SGHKS and CDR2 YYEKEE (reference sequence). The CDR3: CDSSLVSRGNEQFF. The CDR3, as DNA: TGTGACAGCAGCTTGGTGTCGAGAGGAAATGAGCAGTTCTTC.

The genes are TRBV20-1 and TRBJ2-7; 9 nucleotides match TRBD1. Germline V lookup: CDR1 DFQATT, CDR2 SNEGSKA (reference sequence). CDR3 length: 14 residues. With 6 bases clipped from V and 3 bases from J, the junction kept 9 bases outside the gene matches. The CDR3 here is CSAKGTGISYEQYF. The CDR3 DNA is TGCAGTGCAAAAGGGACAGGGATCAGCTACGAGCAGTACTTC.

The chain carries TRBV29-1 and TRBJ2-6, with TRBD1 matching over 12 bases. Germline values: CDR1 SQVTM, CDR2 ANQGSEA. CDR3 length equals 16 residues. V trimming: 4 bases; J trimming: 4 bases; junction bases outside the gene matches: 5. As DNA, the CDR3 is TGCAGCGTTGTTGGGACAGGGGGCCACGGGGCCAACGTCCTGACTTTC. It is translated as CSVVGTGGHGANVLTF.

There are many counts of this clonotype. The rearrangement joins TRBV12-3 or TRBV12-4 to TRBJ1-1; no clear D. The CDR3 runs to 13 residues. V lost 7 bases and J lost 4, with 13 bases in between. CDR3 nucleotide sequence: TGTGCCAGCACCCCTCCCAGCGGCACTGAAGCTTTCTTT. This translates into CASTPPSGTEAFF.